One T cell receptor beta chain is described in this entry. Its target antigen remains unknown. Base quality data are lacking; no much larger clone is found one base away. This sample is part of a study of CD8 T cells in Susac syndrome (dated by TCRdb to about 2019). The study in broad terms: Whether CD8+ T cell activation and differentiation in Susac syndrome was antigen driven was tested using repertoire sequencing. Results and caveats for the whole study, not just this receptor: The number of individuals in the TCR sequencing and HLA analysis was recognized as being relatively small.

Peripheral blood CD8+ and CD4+ T cells from healthy donors, Susac syndrome patients and multiple sclerosis patients were profiled using high-throughput TCR beta sequencing. Multiple sclerosis controls were treatment-naive patients with stable or active relapsing-remitting disease fulfilling revised McDonald criteria. Bulk CD8+ and CD4+ T cells were purified by magnetic negative isolation, while CD8+ TEMRA cells were enriched using FACS. Blood was collected in EDTA tubes and processed within 24 hours, with PBMCs isolated through density gradient centrifugation. PBMCs intended for TCR sequencing were cryopreserved in liquid nitrogen and thawed later in a water bath at 37 degrees C. A purity of at least 90% was achieved for sorted or isolated CD4+, CD8+ and CD8+ TEMRA cells. The CDR3 goes from the cysteine to the phenylalanine over 14 residues. This entry keeps only the CDR3 DNA: 42 bases, framed from base 1. The germline V gene (reference sequence) sets CDR1 to SGHNT and CDR2 to YYREEE. At the junction V is shortened by 4 bases and J by 4 bases, with 14 bases in between.

RNA was extracted using the RNeasy kit, and roughly 0.5 to 1 microgram was reverse transcribed with random hexamers. TCR beta CDR3 regions were amplified with the immunoSEQ multiplex PCR assay covering 54 Vbeta and 13 Jbeta segments. PCR amplification bias was corrected using a synthetic template baseline for primer optimization and computational correction. As for the original processing: Reads were assigned to V, D and J genes according to IMGT and analyzed in immunoSEQ Analyzer, with only productive sequences retained. To calculate clonality, Shannon entropy was normalized by log2 of the number of productive unique sequences and then subtracted from one. For each patient and control, public and private clones were evaluated among the 100 most prevalent clones. Clones were defined as Susac-specific when absent from the healthy and MS cohorts, from about 1,100 published viral clones and from other ImmuneACCESS disease sequences. Using fastp trimming at Q25 and MiXCR clonotype assembly, TCRdb reanalyzed the public sequencing data and kept in-frame beta chains. Merged by CDR3 protein, the rows form single entries marked with the most common genes and DNA. The V and J calls follow TCRdb's processing rather than the paper's. A total of about 210,000 distinct CDR3 sequences appear in this sample, approximately 95% of them only once. The ten biggest clones cover around 0.08% of the sample.

The chain employs TRBV5-4 and TRBJ2-5; the D gene cannot be named for sure. Sequencing was performed on CD4+ T cells from PBMCs. This receptor was identified in a human donor with multiple sclerosis. The nucleotides read TGTGCCAGCAGCAAGGACCCCCTGGGAGAGACCCAGTACTTC. Its protein reads: CASSKDPLGETQYF. The CDR3 plus the reference TRBV5-4 and TRBJ2-5 genes for the other parts give the full variable domain: ETGVTQSPTHLIKTRGQQVTLRCSSQSGHNTVSWYQQALGQGPQFIFQYYREEENGRGNFPPRFSGLQFPNYSSELNVNALELDDSALYLCASSKDPLGETQYFGPGTRLLVL.